This is a list of T cell receptor beta chains from one sample in a study of blood T cells in healthy people across ages. Via MiXCR, TCRdb re-called the 5' RACE reads, giving one row per CDR3 protein. In the table there are about 730,000 distinct CDR3 sequences, about 42% of which are singletons. Sequencing input: blood. The receptors were sampled from an older woman in good health. Each CDR3 is given with its conserved first and last residue. The D gene is left open where the match is weak. Only part of the rows carry a size: once, few, many, or a class if the clone is expanded.

d_gene | j_gene | v_gene | abundance | len | CDR3aa
NA | TRBJ1-2 | TRBV4-2 | NA | 15 | CASSQDQAFLEGYTF
TRBD2 | TRBJ2-1 | TRBV7-2 | NA | 15 | CASSNSGDPAGEQFF
TRBD1 | TRBJ2-5 | TRBV5-1 | NA | 14 | CASSPGQTYNEQYF
TRBD1 | TRBJ1-2 | TRBV5-1 | NA | 16 | CASSLVSGTGAYGYTF
NA | TRBJ2-1 | TRBV7-2 | NA | 16 | CTSSTRDILGHNEQFF
NA | TRBJ1-2 | TRBV28 | NA | 13 | CASLAGGQDGYTF
NA | NA | TRBV4-2 | NA | 15 | CASSRGDPGRYEQYF
TRBD2 | TRBJ2-1 | TRBV2 | once | 15 | CASSEGTSGRDEQFF
NA | TRBJ1-2 | TRBV29-1 | few | 13 | CSVVIRTGGGYTF
TRBD1 | TRBJ1-2 | TRBV29-1 | few | 14 | CSGDSIGSGHGYTF
NA | NA | TRBV20-1 | NA | 15 | CSARDQRSPTYEQYF
NA | TRBJ2-4 | TRBV20-1 | NA | 16 | CSARAISRGSKNIQYF
TRBD2 | TRBJ2-7 | TRBV5-6 | NA | 15 | CASSRLTSGIYEQYF
NA | TRBJ2-1 | TRBV5-1 | once | 15 | CASSLTTGPYNEQFF
NA | NA | TRBV2 | NA | 11 | CASSGIYEQYF
TRBD2 | TRBJ2-1 | TRBV29-1 | NA | 15 | CSVFSGRSSYNEQFF
NA | TRBJ1-2 | TRBV12-3/TRBV12-4 | NA | 10 | CASSFSGYTF
NA | NA | TRBV2 | NA | 15 | CASSSGPAPHETQYF
NA | TRBJ2-5 | TRBV5-1 | NA | 14 | CASSYPSRVETQYF
TRBD1 | TRBJ2-7 | TRBV5-1 | many | 15 | CASSLRQGLAYEQYF
NA | TRBJ2-7 | TRBV20-1 | NA | 15 | CSASPPFGSKREQYF
NA | TRBJ2-1 | TRBV10-3 | NA | 16 | CAIRLAGTGSSGGQFF
TRBD1 | TRBJ2-1 | TRBV4-3 | NA | 17 | CASSPDRASPSYNEQFF
NA | TRBJ2-1 | TRBV4-2 | NA | 15 | CASSRTEEGKETQFF
TRBD2 | TRBJ2-7 | TRBV7-9 | NA | 16 | CASSLTGTSGSYEQYF
NA | TRBJ2-4 | TRBV30 | few | 13 | CASGLGAKNIQYF
TRBD2 | TRBJ2-3 | TRBV10-3 | NA | 16 | CAISDTEREFLDTQYF
NA | TRBJ1-2 | TRBV5-6 | few | 13 | CASSGWGEIDYTF